These T cell receptor beta chains were read from a single sample in a study of T-cell reconstitution after alpha-beta-depleted transplantation in children. TCRdb re-derived calls from the PCR reads in MiXCR, one entry per CDR3 protein. This table has over 150,000 distinct CDR3 sequences, 11% appearing once. Sequenced here: PBMCs, sampled before TCRalphabeta/CD19-depleted stem cell transplant. All receptors derive from a boy younger than 10 with acute myeloid leukemia, due to receive a stem cell transplant. CDR3s include the opening cysteine and the closing phenylalanine or tryptophan. The D gene is left open where the match is weak. The size of a clone is reported for some rows only, either as once, few or many, or as a class for expanded clones.

clone_size: -; j_call: TRBJ2-1; v_call: TRBV19; d_call: TRBD2; cdr3_nt: TGTGCCAGTAGTATTGCCGTAGCGGGACCCAATGAGCAGTTCTTC; cdr3_aa: CASSIAVAGPNEQFF
clone_size: many; j_call: TRBJ1-2; v_call: TRBV5-1; d_call: TRBD1; cdr3_nt: TGCGCCAGCAGCTTGGCAGGGGGCATCACTAACTATGGCTACACCTTC; cdr3_aa: CASSLAGGITNYGYTF
clone_size: many; j_call: TRBJ2-1; v_call: TRBV24-1; d_call: -; cdr3_nt: TGTGCCACCAGTCTGCATAATGAGCAGTTCTTC; cdr3_aa: CATSLHNEQFF
clone_size: -; j_call: TRBJ2-7; v_call: TRBV2; d_call: TRBD2; cdr3_nt: TGTGCCAGCAGTGAAACAGCGGGACTTTCCGAGCAGTACTTC; cdr3_aa: CASSETAGLSEQYF
clone_size: many; j_call: TRBJ1-2; v_call: TRBV20-1; d_call: -; cdr3_nt: TGCAGTTCAACTAAAGGGGGAGGCTACACCTTC; cdr3_aa: CSSTKGGGYTF
clone_size: many; j_call: TRBJ2-3; v_call: TRBV12-3/TRBV12-4; d_call: TRBD2; cdr3_nt: TGTGCCTGCGCGGGACTAACTAGCACAGATACGCAGTATTTT; cdr3_aa: CACAGLTSTDTQYF
clone_size: many; j_call: TRBJ2-1; v_call: TRBV5-1; d_call: -; cdr3_nt: TGCGCCAGCAGCTTGGTCCCCCCGGACAGTGTGGGGTCCCATGAGCAGTTCTTC; cdr3_aa: CASSLVPPDSVGSHEQFF
clone_size: many; j_call: TRBJ1-5; v_call: TRBV7-9; d_call: -; cdr3_nt: TGCGCCAGCAGCCAAGGGGGTCAGCCCCAGCATTTT; cdr3_aa: CASSQGGQPQHF
clone_size: many; j_call: TRBJ1-5; v_call: TRBV5-1; d_call: TRBD1; cdr3_nt: TGCGCCAGCAGCTTGGGGACAGGGGGCAATCAGCCCCAGCATTTT; cdr3_aa: CASSLGTGGNQPQHF
clone_size: many; j_call: TRBJ2-3; v_call: TRBV7-2; d_call: TRBD2; cdr3_nt: TGTGCCAGCAGGACTAGCGGGAGGTCAAGAGATACGCAGTATTTT; cdr3_aa: CASRTSGRSRDTQYF
clone_size: few; j_call: TRBJ1-5; v_call: TRBV3-2; d_call: -; cdr3_nt: TGTGCCAGCAGCGCCCGGGGGGCGACTCATAGCAATCAGCCCCAGCATTTT; cdr3_aa: CASSARGATHSNQPQHF
clone_size: many; j_call: TRBJ2-3; v_call: TRBV20-1; d_call: TRBD2; cdr3_nt: TGCAGTGCAAGAAAGCGGGGACCGAGCACAGATACGCAGTATTTT; cdr3_aa: CSARKRGPSTDTQYF
clone_size: -; j_call: TRBJ1-6; v_call: TRBV12-3/TRBV12-4; d_call: TRBD1; cdr3_nt: TGTGCCAGCAGGCTTGGGACAGGGTCACCACCCCTCCACTTT; cdr3_aa: CASRLGTGSPPLHF
clone_size: many; j_call: TRBJ2-3; v_call: TRBV12-3/TRBV12-4; d_call: TRBD2; cdr3_nt: TGTGCCAGCAGTTTCCCGACTAGCGGGAGGGCCAGAGGGAGCACAGATACGCAGTATTTT; cdr3_aa: CASSFPTSGRARGSTDTQYF
clone_size: many; j_call: TRBJ1-1; v_call: TRBV28; d_call: -; cdr3_nt: TGTGCCAGCAGTCTAACCGTTTTTTTGAACACTGAAGCTTTCTTT; cdr3_aa: CASSLTVFLNTEAFF